The 10 T cell receptor beta chains below all came from one sample that was sequenced in a study of regulatory T cells in long-lasting Graves disease (dated by TCRdb to the early 2020s). Interpreted using the paper, the time point label stands for: newly diagnosed GD, antithyroid drugs for less than 3 months. For both TCR sequencing and RNA sequencing, RNA was extracted from PBMCs in TRIzol. Library prep was done by multiplex PCR. TCRdb shows the sequencer as Illumina HiSeq 4000. iRepertoire HTBI primers and Arm-PCR amplification of CDR3 regions were used to construct TCR beta libraries. The raw public data were reprocessed by TCRdb itself: fastp quality trimming at Q25, MiXCR clonotype calling, in-frame beta chains only. Each entry is one CDR3 protein sequence, shown with its most common DNA and genes. Here the sample has about 220,000 distinct CDR3 sequences; approximately 18% occur a single time. The ten largest clones capture roughly 12% of the sample.

The same sample was also studied in work on T cells in Graves' hyperthyroidism and ophthalmopathy.

The source was peripheral blood mononuclear cells (PBMCs), collected at new diagnosis, from a patient treated with antithyroid drugs. These receptors were taken from a woman aged 30 to 39 with Graves disease. Donor details come from another sample of the same person, matched by shared clones.

Ten or more counts support this clonotype. The chain is built from TRBV12-3 or TRBV12-4 and TRBJ2-2; TRBD2 matches at 9 bases. This CDR3 is built from 15 residues. Losses at the gene ends were 6 bases for V and 5 bases for J; bases not matched to a gene: 7. CDR3 in amino acids: CASSAGGGLTGELFF. In nucleotides, the CDR3 is TGTGCCAGCAGCGCGGGAGGGGGGCTGACCGGGGAGCTGTTTTTT.

This clonotype was detected ten times or more. The chain combines TRBV30 with TRBJ2-3; 8 bases are a match to TRBD2. This CDR3 contains 14 residues. Germline assignment: CDR1 GTSNPN and CDR2 SVGIG (reference sequence). Germline trimming cut 5 bases from V and 5 bases from J; bases unmatched to any gene: 9. The chain's CDR3 is CAWSLAGGLDTQYF. The DNA for the CDR3 is TGTGCCTGGTCCCTGGCGGGAGGACTAGATACGCAGTATTTT.

This clonotype showed up many times. J is TRBJ2-1 and V is TRBV9; TRBD2 matches at 9 bases. Germline CDR1 and CDR2: SGDLS and YYNGEE. CDR3 size: 13 residues. V dropped 0 bases and J dropped 12; count of bases not matched to a gene: 4. CDR3 in amino acids: CASSVVIAGVQFF. CDR3 in DNA: TGTGCCAGCAGCGTAGTAATAGCGGGAGTGCAGTTCTTC.

This clonotype has ten or more counts. This sequence joins TRBV2 and TRBJ1-5, with TRBD1 as a possible D gene (5 bases). CDR3 size: 12 residues. V gave up 5 bases and J gave up 6 bases, with 8 bases separating them. Germline values: CDR1 SNHLY, CDR2 FYNNEI. The CDR3 is CASSTGPQPQHF. The CDR3 DNA reads as TGTGCCAGCAGTACAGGTCCTCAGCCCCAGCATTTT.

There are many counts of this clonotype. V and J are TRBV19 and TRBJ1-1, with TRBD1 identical over 7 bases. The trim removed 7 bases at V and 6 bases at J, leaving 5 bases unmatched. Germline CDR1 and CDR2: LNHDA and SQIVND (reference sequence). This CDR3 spans 12 amino acids. The CDR3 here is CASMHRGSEAFF. The CDR3 DNA is TGTGCCAGTATGCACAGGGGTTCTGAAGCTTTCTTT.

Remarks on this clonotype: Possible read error: a much larger clone is one base away. The chain links TRBV2 to TRBJ2-3, with a tentative D call TRBD2 (7 bases). In germline, CDR1 is SNHLY, CDR2 FYNNEI. This CDR3 is 15 amino acids long. CDR3 DNA: TGTGCCAGCCGGGAACGGGGGGCCTACACAGATACGCAGTGTTTT. This codes for CASRERGAYTDTQCF.

V and J are TRBV11-2 and TRBJ1-3; 8 positions agree with TRBD1. Germline V gives CDR1 SGHAT, CDR2 FQNNGV. The V segment lost 1 base and the J segment 4 bases; nucleotides outside the gene matches: 3. This CDR3 is 15 amino acids long. CDR3 residues: CASSLVDRGGNTIYF. CDR3 nucleotides: TGTGCCAGCAGCTTAGTCGACAGGGGAGGAAACACCATATATTTT.

This clonotype was seen many times. The genes are TRBV29-1 and TRBJ1-6; perhaps TRBD1 as D (5 bases). V lost 5 bases to trimming and J lost 9 bases, with 14 bases between them. The CDR3 totals 13 residues. Germline CDR1 SQVTM, CDR2 ANQGSEA. The CDR3 here is CSVKAGVGSPLHF. The CDR3 DNA follows: TGCAGCGTTAAGGCGGGGGTGGGTTCACCCCTCCACTTT.

The chain uses TRBV12-3 or TRBV12-4 and TRBJ1-4; 8 bases are shared with TRBD1. This CDR3 comprises 13 residues. V shed 4 bases and J 9 bases; nucleotides not matched to a gene: 4. The CDR3 region has the DNA TGTGCCAGCAGTTCAGGGGGCGGGAAAAAACTGTTTTTT. The encoded protein is CASSSGGGKKLFF.

This clonotype was recorded many times. CDR3 sequence reads: CASSLLSGGTEDTQYF. The CDR3 region has the DNA TGTGCCAGCAGCTTACTCTCCGGGGGGACCGAAGATACGCAGTATTTT. The rearrangement links TRBV13 to TRBJ2-3, with 7 bases fitting TRBD2. Germline V gene lookup returns CDR1 PRHDT and CDR2 FYEKMQ (reference sequence). The length of the CDR3 is 16 residues. With V trimmed by 2 bases and J by 5 bases, 10 bases remained unmatched.